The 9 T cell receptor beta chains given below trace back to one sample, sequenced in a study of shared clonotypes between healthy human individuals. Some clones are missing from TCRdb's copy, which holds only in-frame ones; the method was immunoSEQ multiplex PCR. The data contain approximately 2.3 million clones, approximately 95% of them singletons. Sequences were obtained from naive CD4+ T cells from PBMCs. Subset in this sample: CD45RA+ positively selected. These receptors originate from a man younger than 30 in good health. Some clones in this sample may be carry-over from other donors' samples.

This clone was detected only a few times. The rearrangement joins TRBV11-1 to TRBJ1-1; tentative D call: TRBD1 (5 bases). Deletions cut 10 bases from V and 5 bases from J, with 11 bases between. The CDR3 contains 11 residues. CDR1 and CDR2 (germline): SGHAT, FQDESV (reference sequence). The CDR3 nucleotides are TGTGCCAATGGGGACCTAACTGAAGCTTTCTTT. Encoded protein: CANGDLTEAFF.

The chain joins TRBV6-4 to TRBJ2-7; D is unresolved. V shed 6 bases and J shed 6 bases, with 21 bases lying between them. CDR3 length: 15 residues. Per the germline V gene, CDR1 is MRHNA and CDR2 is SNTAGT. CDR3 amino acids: CASRYRRLCIGEQYF. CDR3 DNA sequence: TGTGCCAGCAGGTATAGAAGGTTGTGTATCGGCGAGCAGTACTTC.

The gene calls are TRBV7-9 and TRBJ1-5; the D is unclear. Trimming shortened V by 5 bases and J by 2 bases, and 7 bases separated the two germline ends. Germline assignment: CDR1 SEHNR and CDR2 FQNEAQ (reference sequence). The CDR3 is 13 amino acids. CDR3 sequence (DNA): TGTGCCAGCAGCATCGGGGGCAATCAGCCCCAGCATTTT. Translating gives CASSIGGNQPQHF.

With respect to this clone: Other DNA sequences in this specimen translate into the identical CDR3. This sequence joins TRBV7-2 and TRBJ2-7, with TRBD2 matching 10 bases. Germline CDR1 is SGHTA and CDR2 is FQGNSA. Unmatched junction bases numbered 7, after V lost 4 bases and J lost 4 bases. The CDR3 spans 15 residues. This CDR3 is CASSSRGLADYEQYF. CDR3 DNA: TGTGCCAGCAGCTCCAGAGGACTAGCGGATTACGAGCAGTACTTC.

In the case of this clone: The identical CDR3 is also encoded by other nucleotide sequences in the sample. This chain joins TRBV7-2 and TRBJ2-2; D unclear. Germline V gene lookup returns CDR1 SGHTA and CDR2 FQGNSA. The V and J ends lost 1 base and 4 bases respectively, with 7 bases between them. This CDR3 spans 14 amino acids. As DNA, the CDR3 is TGTGCCAGCAGCTTAGGGCGAGTCACCGGGGAGCTGTTTTTT. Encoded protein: CASSLGRVTGELFF. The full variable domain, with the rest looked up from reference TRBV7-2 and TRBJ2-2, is GAGVSQSPSNKVTEKGKDVELRCDPISGHTALYWYRQSLGQGLEFLIYFQGNSAPDKSGLPSDRFSAERTGGSVSTLTIQRTQQEDSAVYLCASSLGRVTGELFFGEGSRLTVL.

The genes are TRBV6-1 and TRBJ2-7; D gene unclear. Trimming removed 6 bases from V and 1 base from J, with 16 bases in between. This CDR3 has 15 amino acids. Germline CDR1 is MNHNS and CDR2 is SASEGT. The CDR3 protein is CASSELSTGSYEQYF. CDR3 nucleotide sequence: TGTGCCAGCAGCGAGTTGTCGACTGGATCCTACGAGCAGTACTTC.

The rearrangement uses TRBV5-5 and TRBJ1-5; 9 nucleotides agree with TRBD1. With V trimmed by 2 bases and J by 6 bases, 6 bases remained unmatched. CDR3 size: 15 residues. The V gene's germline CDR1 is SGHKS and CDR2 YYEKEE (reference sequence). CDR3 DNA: TGTGCCAGCAGCTTATTGACAGGGGGAGTTCAGCCCCAGCATTTT. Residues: CASSLLTGGVQPQHF.

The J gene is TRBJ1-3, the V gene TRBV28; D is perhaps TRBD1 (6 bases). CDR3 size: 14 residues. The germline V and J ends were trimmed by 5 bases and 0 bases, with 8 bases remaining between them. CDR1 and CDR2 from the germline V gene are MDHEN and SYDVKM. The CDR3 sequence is CASSPGVSGNTIYF. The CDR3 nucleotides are TGTGCCAGCAGTCCAGGGGTCTCTGGAAACACCATATATTTT.

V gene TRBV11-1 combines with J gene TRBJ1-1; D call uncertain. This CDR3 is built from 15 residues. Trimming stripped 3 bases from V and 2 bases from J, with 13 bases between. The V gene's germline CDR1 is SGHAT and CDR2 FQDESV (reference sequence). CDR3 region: CASSFSPSGNTEAFF. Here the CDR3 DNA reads TGTGCCAGCAGCTTTAGCCCGAGCGGAAACACTGAAGCTTTCTTT.